Presented here are 9 T cell receptor beta chains from one specimen sequenced in a study of cytomegalovirus exposure and HLA in healthy donors. Sequencing used immunoSEQ multiplex PCR; TCRdb keeps in-frame clones, though not all of them. The sample lists about 160,000 clones; around 96% were seen once. Source material: PBMCs. The receptor set was obtained from a woman aged 18-29 years in good health and CMV-seronegative.

V is TRBV4-3 and J is TRBJ2-7, with 8 bases that match TRBD1. The trim removed 0 bases at V and 1 base at J, leaving 5 bases unmatched. Looked up from germline, CDR1 is LGHNA and CDR2 is YSLEER. The CDR3 is 16 amino acids. The CDR3 coding sequence is TGCGCCAGCAGCCAAGATACGGGACAGGTGTCCTACGAGCAGTACTTC. Its protein is CASSQDTGQVSYEQYF.

The rearrangement links TRBV5-3 to TRBJ2-7; 7 positions agree with TRBD1. TRBV5-3 is labeled an ORF, and its function is uncertain. The CDR3 spans 14 residues. Trimming cost V 4 bases and J 8 bases; bases outside gene matches: 12. CDR3 nucleotide sequence: TGTGCCAGAAGCGAAAGGGGGCGCCTCGGGAAGCAGTACTTC. This sequence encodes CARSERGRLGKQYF.

The rearrangement links TRBV7-3 to TRBJ1-5; no definite D call. The CDR3 contains 15 residues. Trimming left V 5 bases short and J 3 bases short, with 14 bases between. The V gene's germline CDR1 is SGHTA and CDR2 FQGTGA. The chain's CDR3 is CASSPTGGTNQPQHF. CDR3 DNA: TGTGCCAGCAGCCCTACGGGTGGAACCAATCAGCCCCAGCATTTT.

The chain employs TRBV7-9 and TRBJ1-1, with D maybe TRBD1 (5 bases). The CDR3 consists of 14 residues. The germline CDR1 and CDR2 sequences are SEHNR and FQNEAQ (reference sequence). The V gene lost 8 bases and the J gene lost 1 base, with 14 bases spanning the gap. The CDR3 sequence: CASAKGQGNTEAFF. The CDR3 coding sequence is TGTGCCAGCGCAAAAGGCCAGGGGAACACTGAAGCTTTCTTT.

The V gene is TRBV13, the J gene TRBJ2-3, with 8 bases matching TRBD2. Unmatched junction bases numbered 18, after V lost 5 bases and J lost 8 bases. This CDR3 has 17 residues. Germline V CDR1 and CDR2: PRHDT, FYEKMQ (reference sequence). The CDR3 sequence: CASSLTTIGLASGTQYF. The CDR3 region has the DNA TGTGCCAGCAGCCTTACAACTATCGGACTAGCCTCCGGTACGCAGTATTTT.

This chain joins TRBV7-3 and TRBJ2-3; perhaps TRBD1 as D (5 bases). Germline V gene lookup returns CDR1 SGHTA and CDR2 FQGTGA. Trimming removed 5 bases from V and 1 base from J, with 13 bases in between. The CDR3 totals 15 residues. In DNA, the CDR3 is TGTGCCAGCAGCCAAACAGGAAGTGGCACAGATACGCAGTATTTT. It is translated as CASSQTGSGTDTQYF.

The rearrangement links TRBV5-1 to TRBJ2-7; no firm D call. The CDR3 extends over 14 amino acids. Germline V lookup: CDR1 SGHRS, CDR2 YFSETQ. V was clipped by 1 base and J by 2 bases, with 10 bases between them. CDR3: CASSLSSFTYEQYF. DNA for the CDR3: TGCGCCAGCAGCTTGTCGTCCTTTACCTACGAGCAGTACTTC.

V gene TRBV27 combines with J gene TRBJ2-5; D may be TRBD1 (5 bases). Trimming cost V 4 bases and J 1 base, with 7 bases left between them. Germline lookup yields CDR1 MNHEY and CDR2 SMNVEV (reference sequence). CDR3 size: 13 residues. CDR3 region: CASSWTIQETQYF. The CDR3 DNA follows: TGTGCCAGCAGTTGGACAATCCAAGAGACCCAGTACTTC.

This sequence joins TRBV9 and TRBJ2-3, with a weak D call TRBD1 (6 bases). Per the germline V gene, CDR1 is SGDLS and CDR2 is YYNGEE. V gave up 3 bases and J gave up 3 bases, with 14 bases separating them. The CDR3 length is 15 residues. In nucleotides, the CDR3 is TGTGCCAGCAGCGACCGGGACACGGCTACAGATACGCAGTATTTT. Encoded protein: CASSDRDTATDTQYF.